A selection of T cell receptor beta chains follows, all from one sample in a study of blood T cell repertoires in COVID-19. Data came from immunoSEQ multiplex PCR; TCRdb stores just in-frame clones and leaves some out. The data contain around 120,000 clones, 55% to 75% of them singletons. The sequenced material came from peripheral blood. The origin of the receptors is a woman aged 65 to 85 with acute or convalescent COVID-19. The CDR3 runs from the conserved cysteine through the conserved F or W. Each record gives: J gene, CDR3 length, clone size, V gene, CDR3 protein. The listing skips clone size in some rows; elsewhere it reads once, few, many or a size class.

TRBJ2-1 | 18 | - | TRBV30 | CAWSSTASGRPPYNEQFF
TRBJ1-6 | 17 | - | TRBV2 | CASSLDRVSSYNSPLHF
TRBJ1-2 | 14 | few | TRBV19 | CASSQAGTNYGYTF
TRBJ1-6 | 17 | - | TRBV11-2 | CASSLSPVGGGGSPLHF
TRBJ2-7 | 14 | - | TRBV3-1/TRBV3-2 | CASSLRTGAGEQYF
TRBJ2-7 | 13 | - | TRBV2 | CASSDSGGYEQYF
TRBJ2-5 | 15 | - | TRBV29-1 | CSVERGQGAGETQYF
TRBJ2-1 | 12 | - | TRBV5-1 | CASSFVVNEQFF
TRBJ2-7 | 13 | - | TRBV12-3/TRBV12-4 | CASSLGLAYEQYF
TRBJ2-7 | 13 | - | TRBV29-1 | CSTGLAGAGEQYF
TRBJ2-3 | 18 | - | TRBV28 | CASISGGLAGGGTDTQYF
TRBJ1-4 | 13 | - | TRBV5-4 | CASSFRTREKLFF
TRBJ1-1 | 14 | - | TRBV4-1 | CASNSLTRRTEAFF
TRBJ1-4 | 16 | few | TRBV18 | CASSPSQTGLNEKLFF
TRBJ2-7 | 14 | - | TRBV6-6 | CASSFLTSGYEQYF
TRBJ1-3 | 14 | - | TRBV2 | CASRSGEAGNTIYF
TRBJ1-1 | 13 | - | TRBV7-9 | CASSLLLGSEAFF
TRBJ2-2 | 15 | - | TRBV4-2 | CASRGLAGITGELFF
TRBJ2-7 | 17 | - | TRBV6-2/TRBV6-3 | CASSSTLDREGSYEQYF
TRBJ1-5 | 13 | few | TRBV6-2/TRBV6-3 | CASSFDRHQPQHF
TRBJ1-1 | 13 | - | TRBV11-2 | CASSFRGGTEAFF
TRBJ2-1 | 15 | - | TRBV7-9 | CASSPGQGWINEQFF
TRBJ1-1 | 17 | - | TRBV27 | CASSPLRTGGLGTEAFF
TRBJ2-7 | 15 | once | TRBV12-5 | CASGRTTGEGYEQYF
TRBJ1-5 | 15 | few | TRBV19 | CASSITQVLNQPQHF
TRBJ2-5 | 13 | many | TRBV18 | CASSPSVSETQYF
TRBJ2-7 | 15 | - | TRBV15 | CATSRGMGLAYEQYF
TRBJ2-2 | 12 | - | TRBV5-4 | CASTQGSGELFF
TRBJ1-2 | 17 | once | TRBV4-1 | CASSQDPSGQGRRGYTF
TRBJ2-2 | 15 | - | TRBV15 | CATSRDGENTGELFF
TRBJ1-5 | 16 | - | TRBV7-8 | CASSPGTAVLNQPQHF
TRBJ2-7 | 20 | few | TRBV5-1 | CASSLAWSGTSRGRPYEQYF
TRBJ2-3 | 15 | few | TRBV6-5 | CASVRDRYLSDTQYF
TRBJ1-4 | 13 | - | TRBV6-5 | CASSYERNEKLFF
TRBJ2-7 | 16 | once | TRBV4-1 | CASSQGGVGGHYEQYF
TRBJ2-7 | 12 | - | TRBV2 | CACLRGPYEQYF
TRBJ1-2 | 16 | - | TRBV9 | CASSEYQQGPRGGYTF
TRBJ2-5 | 16 | - | TRBV19 | CASSKILAGGPLGQYF
TRBJ2-1 | 12 | - | TRBV7-9 | CASSQGVNEQFF
TRBJ2-5 | 15 | - | TRBV5-1 | CASSLRPAGRETQYF
TRBJ2-7 | 11 | - | TRBV14 | CASSRGQSPYF
TRBJ1-2 | 14 | - | TRBV2 | CASSRGGANYGYTF
TRBJ2-1 | 15 | - | TRBV7-2 | CASSLAEATYNEQFF
TRBJ2-3 | 12 | - | TRBV29-1 | CSVGEALGPQYF
TRBJ2-3 | 15 | - | TRBV18 | CAGCSSGAYTDTQYF
TRBJ1-2 | 14 | few | TRBV7-6 | CASSSGQARGGYTF
TRBJ1-2 | 15 | - | TRBV5-6 | CASSLVAGGHYGYTF
TRBJ2-3 | 13 | - | TRBV2 | CASGGSLTDTQYF
TRBJ2-5 | 16 | - | TRBV7-2 | CASSHRLAGRAETQYF
TRBJ2-2 | 13 | - | TRBV2 | CASSGRRSGELFF
TRBJ2-3 | 16 | many | TRBV11-2 | CASSPSAGGSTDTQYF
TRBJ2-5 | 14 | - | TRBV2 | CASIREGGLETQYF